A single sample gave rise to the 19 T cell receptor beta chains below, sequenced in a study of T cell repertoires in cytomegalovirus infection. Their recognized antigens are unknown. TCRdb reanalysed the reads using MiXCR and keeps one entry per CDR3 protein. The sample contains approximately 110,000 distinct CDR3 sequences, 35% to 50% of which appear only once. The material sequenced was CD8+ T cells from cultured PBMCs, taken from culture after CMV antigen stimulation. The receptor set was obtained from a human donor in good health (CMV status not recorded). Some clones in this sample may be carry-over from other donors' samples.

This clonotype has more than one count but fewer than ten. The CDR3 coding sequence is TGTGCCAGCAGCCGTCGGGACAGTCCGGCGAACACTGAAGCTTTCTTT. Its protein product is CASSRRDSPANTEAFF. The rearrangement joins TRBV7-9 to TRBJ1-1; TRBD1 matches 7 bases. Germline-derived CDR1 and CDR2 are SEHNR and FQNEAQ (reference sequence). This CDR3 has 16 amino acids. The junction had 10 bases not matched to a gene; V was cut back by 5 bases and J by 1 base. Combining the CDR3 with reference TRBV7-9 and TRBJ1-1 gives the whole variable domain DTGVSQNPRHKITKRGQNVTFRCDPISEHNRLYWYRQTLGQGPEFLTYFQNEAQLEKSRLLSDRFSAERPKGSFSTLEIQRTEQGDSAMYLCASSRRDSPANTEAFFGQGTRLTVV.

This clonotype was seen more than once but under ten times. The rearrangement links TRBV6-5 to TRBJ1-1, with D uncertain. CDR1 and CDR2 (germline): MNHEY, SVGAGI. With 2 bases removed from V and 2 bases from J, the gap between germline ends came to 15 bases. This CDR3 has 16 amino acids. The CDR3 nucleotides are TGTGCCAGCAGTTACCAAAAACCACCAAGTAACACTGAAGCTTTCTTT. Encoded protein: CASSYQKPPSNTEAFF.

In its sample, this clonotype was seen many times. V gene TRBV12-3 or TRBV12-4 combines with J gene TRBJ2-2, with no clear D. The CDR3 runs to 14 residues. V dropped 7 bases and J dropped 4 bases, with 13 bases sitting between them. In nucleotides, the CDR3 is TGTGCCAGCAATTCATGGCTAGGCACCGGGGAGCTGTTTTTT. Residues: CASNSWLGTGELFF.

This chain's CDR3 is CANSLGGAQAFF. The CDR3 nucleotides are TGTGCCAACAGCCTCGGAGGGGCCCAAGCTTTCTTT. V gene TRBV12-3 or TRBV12-4 combines with J gene TRBJ1-1, with D perhaps matching TRBD1 (5 bases). The V and J ends lost 10 bases and 9 bases respectively, with 18 bases between them. CDR3 length: 12 residues.

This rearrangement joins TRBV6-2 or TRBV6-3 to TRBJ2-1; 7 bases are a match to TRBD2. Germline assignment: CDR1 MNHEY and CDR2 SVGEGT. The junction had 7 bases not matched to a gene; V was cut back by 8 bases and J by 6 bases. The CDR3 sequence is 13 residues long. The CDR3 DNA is TGTGCCAGCGGTGTATGGGGGGGCAATGAGCAGTTCTTC. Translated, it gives CASGVWGGNEQFF.

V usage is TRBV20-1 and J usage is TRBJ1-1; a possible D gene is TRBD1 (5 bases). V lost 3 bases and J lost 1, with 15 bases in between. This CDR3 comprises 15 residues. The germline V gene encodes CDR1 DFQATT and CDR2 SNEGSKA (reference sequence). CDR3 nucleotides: TGCAGTGCTAGGCCCCCGGGACTGACGAACACTGAAGCTTTCTTT. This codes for CSARPPGLTNTEAFF.

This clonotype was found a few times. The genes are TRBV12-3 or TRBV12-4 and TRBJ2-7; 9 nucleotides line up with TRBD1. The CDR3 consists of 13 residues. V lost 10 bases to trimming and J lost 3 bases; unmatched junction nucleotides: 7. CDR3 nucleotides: TGTGCCACCGGGACAGGGAGTTTCTACGAGCAGTACTTC. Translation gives CATGTGSFYEQYF.

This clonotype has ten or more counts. The CDR3 sequence: CASSQDPSGGQYNEQFF. CDR3 in DNA: TGCGCCAGCAGCCAAGATCCCAGCGGGGGCCAGTACAATGAGCAGTTCTTC. V gene TRBV4-1 combines with J gene TRBJ2-1, with TRBD2 matching over 8 bases. The CDR3 sequence is 17 residues long. The junction had 8 bases not matched to a gene; V was cut back by 0 bases and J by 4 bases. In germline, CDR1 is MGHRA, CDR2 YSYEKL.

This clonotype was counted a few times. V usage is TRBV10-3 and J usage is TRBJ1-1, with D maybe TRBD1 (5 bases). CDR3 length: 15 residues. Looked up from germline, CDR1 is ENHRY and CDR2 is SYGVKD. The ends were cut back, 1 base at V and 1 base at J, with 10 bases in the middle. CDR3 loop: CAISELSGKNTEAFF. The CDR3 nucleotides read TGTGCCATCAGTGAGTTGTCAGGGAAGAACACTGAAGCTTTCTTT.

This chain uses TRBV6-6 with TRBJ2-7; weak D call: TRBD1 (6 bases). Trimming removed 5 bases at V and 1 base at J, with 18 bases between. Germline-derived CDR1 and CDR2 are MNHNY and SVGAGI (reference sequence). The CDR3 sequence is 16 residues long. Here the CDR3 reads CASSQSPGTISYEQYF. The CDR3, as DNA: TGTGCCAGCAGTCAGAGCCCCGGGACAATTTCCTACGAGCAGTACTTC.

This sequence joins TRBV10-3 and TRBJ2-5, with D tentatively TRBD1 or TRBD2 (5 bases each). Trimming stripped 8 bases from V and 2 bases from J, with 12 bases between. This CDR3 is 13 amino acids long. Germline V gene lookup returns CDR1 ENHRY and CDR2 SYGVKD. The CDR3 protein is CAIGDDHQETQYF. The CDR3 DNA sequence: TGTGCCATCGGGGACGACCATCAAGAGACCCAGTACTTC.

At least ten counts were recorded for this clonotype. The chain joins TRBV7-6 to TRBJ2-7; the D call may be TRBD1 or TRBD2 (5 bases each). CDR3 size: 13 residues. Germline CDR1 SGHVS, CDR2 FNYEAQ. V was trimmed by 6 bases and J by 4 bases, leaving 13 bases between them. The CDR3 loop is CASSPGQGYEQYF. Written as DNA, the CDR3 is TGTGCCAGCAGTCCGGGGCAGGGATACGAGCAGTACTTC. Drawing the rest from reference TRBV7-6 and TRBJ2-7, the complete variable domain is GAGVSQSPRYKVTKRGQDVALRCDPISGHVSLYWYRQALGQGPEFLTYFNYEAQQDKSGLPNDRFSAERPEGSISTLTIQRTEQRDSAMYRCASSPGQGYEQYFGPGTRLTVT.

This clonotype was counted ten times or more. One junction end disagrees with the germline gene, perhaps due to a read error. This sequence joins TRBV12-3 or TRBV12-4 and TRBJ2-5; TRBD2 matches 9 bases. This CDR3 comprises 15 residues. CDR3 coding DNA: TGTGCCAGCAGCGTGGGCGGGGGGGGACAAGATACCCAGTACTTC. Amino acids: CASSVGGGGQDTQYF.

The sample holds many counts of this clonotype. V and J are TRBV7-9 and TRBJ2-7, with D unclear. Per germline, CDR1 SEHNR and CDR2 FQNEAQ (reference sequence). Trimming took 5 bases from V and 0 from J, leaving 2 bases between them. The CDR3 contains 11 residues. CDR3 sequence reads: CASSVSYEQYF. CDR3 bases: TGTGCCAGCAGCGTCTCCTACGAGCAGTACTTC.

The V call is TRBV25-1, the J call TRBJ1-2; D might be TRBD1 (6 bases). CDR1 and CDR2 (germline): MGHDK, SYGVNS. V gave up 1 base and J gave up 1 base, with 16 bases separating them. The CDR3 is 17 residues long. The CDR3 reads CASSESDRTQLNYGYTF. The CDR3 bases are TGTGCCAGCAGTGAATCTGACAGGACCCAACTTAACTATGGCTACACCTTC.

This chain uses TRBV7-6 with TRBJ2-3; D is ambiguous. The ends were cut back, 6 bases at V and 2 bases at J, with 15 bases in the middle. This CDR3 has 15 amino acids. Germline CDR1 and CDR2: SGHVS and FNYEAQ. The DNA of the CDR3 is TGTGCCAGCAGGGAAGTGAGACTGGCCACAGATACGCAGTATTTT. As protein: CASREVRLATDTQYF.

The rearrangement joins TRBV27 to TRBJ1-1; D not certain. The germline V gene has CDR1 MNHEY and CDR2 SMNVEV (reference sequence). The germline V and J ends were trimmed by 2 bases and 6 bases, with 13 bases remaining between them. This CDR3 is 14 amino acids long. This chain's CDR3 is CASSLGHGGSEAFF. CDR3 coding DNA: TGTGCCAGCAGTTTAGGGCACGGAGGCTCTGAAGCTTTCTTT.

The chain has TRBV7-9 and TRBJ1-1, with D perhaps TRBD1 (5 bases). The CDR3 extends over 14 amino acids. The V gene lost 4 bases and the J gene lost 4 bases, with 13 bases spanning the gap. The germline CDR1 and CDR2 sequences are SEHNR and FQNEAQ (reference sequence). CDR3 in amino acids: CASSSGALGTEAFF. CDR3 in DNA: TGTGCCAGCAGCTCCGGGGCGCTAGGCACTGAAGCTTTCTTT.

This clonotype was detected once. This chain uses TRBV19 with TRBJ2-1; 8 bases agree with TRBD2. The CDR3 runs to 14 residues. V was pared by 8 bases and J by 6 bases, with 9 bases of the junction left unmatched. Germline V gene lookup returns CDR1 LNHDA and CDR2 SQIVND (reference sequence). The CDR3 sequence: CASHNGGDFNEQFF. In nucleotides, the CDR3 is TGTGCCAGTCATAACGGGGGGGACTTCAATGAGCAGTTCTTC.